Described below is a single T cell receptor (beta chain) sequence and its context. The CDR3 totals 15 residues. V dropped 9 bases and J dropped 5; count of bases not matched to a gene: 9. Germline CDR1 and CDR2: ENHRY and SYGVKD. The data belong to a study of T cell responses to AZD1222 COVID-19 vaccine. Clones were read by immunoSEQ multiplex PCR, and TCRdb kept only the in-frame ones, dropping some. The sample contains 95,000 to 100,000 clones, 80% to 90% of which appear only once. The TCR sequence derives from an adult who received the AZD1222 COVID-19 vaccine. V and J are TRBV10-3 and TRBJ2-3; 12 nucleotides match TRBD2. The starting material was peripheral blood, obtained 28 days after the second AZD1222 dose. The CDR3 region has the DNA TGTGCCATTCATGCTAGCGGGGGGGCGGTAGATACGCAGTATTTT. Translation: CAIHASGGAVDTQYF.